This T cell receptor (beta chain) was captured in a study of cytomegalovirus exposure and HLA in healthy donors. Findings and caveats of the study: A later analysis associated about 18,000 TCR beta sequences with HLA alleles at a 0.05 false discovery rate. Some V segments, TRBV6-2 and TRBV6-3 among them, were indistinguishable and were therefore excluded. Presence/absence comparisons presumed near-even sequencing depth among donors. Donors belonging to an Asian-associated ancestry cluster reportedly showed fewer N-insertions in productive TCRs than the approximately 670-donor mean, according to what a later analysis found.

A word on this clone: Its cognate antigen is unknown.

The study ran its PCR with 60 Vbeta and 13 Jbeta primers. Sequenced by immunoSEQ multiplex PCR; TCRdb stores in-frame clones only, minus some. The sample lists under 150,000 clones; 65% to 90% were seen once. Trimming shortened V by 1 base and J by 8 bases, and 8 bases separated the two germline ends. CDR3 length: 11 residues. CDR1 is GTSNPN, CDR2 SVGIG, per germline (reference sequence). The chain combines TRBV30 with TRBJ1-2; D remains ambiguous. The source of this sequence is a man between 18 and 35 years old in good health and CMV-seronegative. Sequenced material: PBMCs. The CDR3 reads CAWSAPGGYTF. The CDR3 region has the DNA TGTGCCTGGAGTGCCCCGGGGGGCTACACCTTC.